What follows are 30 T cell receptor beta chains derived from one specimen sequenced in a study of CD8 T cells in Susac syndrome. Random hexamers were used to reverse transcribe roughly 0.5 to 1 ug of RNA. Using its own MiXCR run on the immunoSEQ multiplex PCR reads, TCRdb lists one record per CDR3 protein. The sample lists about 47,000 distinct CDR3 sequences, 80% to 95% occurring once. The sequencing input was CD8+ T cells from PBMCs. Receptor source: a human donor in good health.

The chain links TRBV19 to TRBJ2-1; 11 bases align to TRBD2. CDR3 size: 17 residues. V dropped 9 bases and J dropped 5; count of bases not matched to a gene: 15. Germline CDR1 reads LNHDA; CDR2 reads SQIVND (reference sequence). The CDR3 loop is CASQVPGLAATNNEQFF. CDR3 in DNA: TGTGCCAGCCAAGTCCCGGGACTAGCGGCCACGAACAATGAGCAGTTCTTC.

The V call is TRBV19, the J call TRBJ2-2, with 7 bases fitting TRBD1. J was trimmed by 5 bases and V by 4 bases; bases with no gene match: 1. The CDR3 contains 13 residues. Germline V CDR1 and CDR2: LNHDA, SQIVND (reference sequence). As DNA, the CDR3 is TGTGCCAGTAGTAACAGGGGAACCGGGGAGCTGTTTTTT. This sequence encodes CASSNRGTGELFF.

The J gene is TRBJ2-7, the V gene TRBV4-3; TRBD2 matches at 9 bases. Per germline, CDR1 LGHNA and CDR2 YSLEER. Germline trimming cut 2 bases from V and 3 bases from J; bases unmatched to any gene: 8. This CDR3 is 16 amino acids long. The DNA for the CDR3 is TGCGCCAGCAGCCAAAGCGACATAGCGGGGGTCTACGAGCAGTACTTC. Translated: CASSQSDIAGVYEQYF.

The rearrangement uses TRBV29-1 and TRBJ2-7, with 8 bases aligning to TRBD1. Germline CDR1 SQVTM, CDR2 ANQGSEA. V lost 6 bases and J lost 1; bases outside the gene matches: 8. CDR3 length: 14 amino acids. This chain's CDR3 is CSVGDRGYSYEQYF. The CDR3 DNA sequence: TGCAGCGTGGGTGACAGGGGCTATTCCTACGAGCAGTACTTC.

Only one count was recorded for this clonotype. Written as DNA, the CDR3 is TGTGCCAGCAGCCAAGACGGGAGAGGTATCAATGAGCAGTTCTTC. Its protein is CASSQDGRGINEQFF. V and J are TRBV3-1 and TRBJ2-1, with D perhaps TRBD2 (6 bases). CDR1 is LGHDT and CDR2 is YNNKEL in the germline V gene (reference sequence). This CDR3 contains 15 residues. The ends were cut back, 0 bases at V and 6 bases at J, with 12 bases in the middle.

The rearrangement joins TRBV2 to TRBJ2-3; D might be TRBD2 (5 bases). Germline V gives CDR1 SNHLY, CDR2 FYNNEI. Trimming removed 8 bases at V and 5 bases at J, with 23 bases between. CDR3 length: 16 amino acids. The DNA of the CDR3 is TGTGCCAGCTACACACCTGGGCTAGCCCACGGAGATACGCAGTATTTT. Its translation: CASYTPGLAHGDTQYF.

V is TRBV13 and J is TRBJ2-5, with 7 bases identical to TRBD1. CDR3 length: 17 amino acids. V was pared by 5 bases and J by 3 bases, with 15 bases of the junction left unmatched. The germline gives CDR1 PRHDT, CDR2 FYEKMQ (reference sequence). The CDR3 protein is CASSGRDSKKSKETQYF. CDR3 nucleotides: TGTGCCAGCAGCGGAAGGGACAGTAAAAAGAGCAAAGAGACCCAGTACTTC.

The chain employs TRBV6-1 and TRBJ1-1; unclear D gene. The CDR3 consists of 13 residues. Trimming left V 4 bases short and J 1 base short, with 7 bases between. The germline CDR1 and CDR2 sequences are MNHNS and SASEGT. CDR3 protein: CASSVPENTEAFF. DNA for the CDR3: TGTGCCAGCAGTGTGCCGGAGAACACTGAAGCTTTCTTT.

This rearrangement joins TRBV6-2 or TRBV6-3 to TRBJ2-5; D is possibly TRBD1 or TRBD2 (6 bases each). Germline V lookup: CDR1 MNHEY, CDR2 SVGEGT. The CDR3 sequence is 15 residues long. The germline V and J ends were trimmed by 2 bases and 4 bases, with 14 bases remaining between them. For the CDR3, the DNA is TGTGCCAGCAGTTACCGCCGGGGGCGCCCAGAGACCCAGTACTTC. Translated, it gives CASSYRRGRPETQYF.

V gene TRBV19 combines with J gene TRBJ1-1, with TRBD1 as a possible D gene (5 bases). Per germline, CDR1 LNHDA and CDR2 SQIVND (reference sequence). The CDR3 is 12 residues long. Trimming removed 8 bases at V and 6 bases at J, with 13 bases between. For the CDR3, the DNA is TGTGCCAGTCGGGACCACAATCCTGAAGCTTTCTTT. Residues: CASRDHNPEAFF.

This clonotype has a single count. V usage is TRBV2 and J usage is TRBJ2-7, with 15 nucleotides matching TRBD2. Germline V lookup: CDR1 SNHLY, CDR2 FYNNEI. V was pared by 6 bases and J by 4 bases, with 4 bases of the junction left unmatched. CDR3 length equals 15 residues. This CDR3 is CASRPGLAGGYEQYF. The CDR3 DNA follows: TGTGCCAGCAGACCGGGACTAGCGGGAGGATACGAGCAGTACTTC.

This rearrangement joins TRBV5-1 to TRBJ2-1; 11 bases are shared with TRBD2. This CDR3 spans 16 amino acids. In germline, CDR1 is SGHRS, CDR2 YFSETQ. J was trimmed by 7 bases and V by 4 bases; bases with no gene match: 10. As DNA, the CDR3 is TGCGCCAGCAGCCCTTTCACTAGCGGGAGATTAAATGAGCAGTTCTTC. It translates to CASSPFTSGRLNEQFF.

V gene TRBV3-1 combines with J gene TRBJ2-1; TRBD2 agrees at 14 bases. This CDR3 has 17 amino acids. CDR1 and CDR2 (germline): LGHDT, YNNKEL (reference sequence). The V segment lost 3 bases and the J segment 7 bases; nucleotides outside the gene matches: 8. CDR3 protein: CASSHPGLAGGGNEQFF. In nucleotides, the CDR3 is TGTGCCAGCAGCCATCCCGGACTAGCGGGAGGAGGGAATGAGCAGTTCTTC.

This sequence joins TRBV10-3 and TRBJ2-7, with D possibly matching TRBD1 (5 bases). The CDR3 is made up of 15 amino acids. CDR1 is ENHRY and CDR2 is SYGVKD in the germline V gene. Between the trimmed V and J ends, which lost 10 bases and 0 bases, there was a span of 19 bases. CDR3 in amino acids: CATYDSSGPSYEQYF. In nucleotides, the CDR3 is TGTGCCACCTATGACAGCTCCGGACCCTCCTACGAGCAGTACTTC.

This chain joins TRBV7-9 and TRBJ2-7; 7 nucleotides line up with TRBD2. The junction had 11 bases not matched to a gene; V was cut back by 3 bases and J by 3 bases. The V gene's germline CDR1 is SEHNR and CDR2 FQNEAQ (reference sequence). This CDR3 contains 16 residues. The CDR3 bases are TGTGCCAGCAGCTTCGAAAAGCGGGGACTCCTCTACGAGCAGTACTTC. The encoded protein is CASSFEKRGLLYEQYF.

This rearrangement joins TRBV30 to TRBJ2-1; D possibly uses TRBD1 or TRBD2 (5 bases each). Germline V gives CDR1 GTSNPN, CDR2 SVGIG (reference sequence). This CDR3 has 13 amino acids. With 0 bases removed from V and 5 bases from J, the gap between germline ends came to 8 bases. This CDR3 reads CAWSVGDDNEQFF. Here the CDR3 DNA reads TGTGCCTGGAGTGTAGGGGACGACAATGAGCAGTTCTTC.

The chain recombines TRBV30 with TRBJ1-2; a possible D gene is TRBD1 (6 bases). CDR1 is GTSNPN and CDR2 is SVGIG in the germline V gene (reference sequence). This CDR3 contains 14 residues. Trimming pared 5 bases from V and 2 bases from J, leaving 15 bases between. The CDR3 spells CAWPGQPENYGYTF. For the CDR3, the DNA is TGTGCCTGGCCCGGACAGCCTGAGAACTATGGCTACACCTTC.

The chain couples TRBV5-1 to TRBJ2-7; TRBD2 matches at 7 bases. Trimming removed 5 bases from V and 0 bases from J; junction bases left unmatched: 8. Germline V gene lookup returns CDR1 SGHRS and CDR2 YFSETQ. The CDR3 extends over 15 amino acids. CDR3 sequence (DNA): TGCGCCAGCAGTTTTACGGGAGGTTTCTCCTACGAGCAGTACTTC. As protein: CASSFTGGFSYEQYF.

J is TRBJ1-2 and V is TRBV4-3; the D is unclear. Germline CDR1 and CDR2: LGHNA and YSLEER. The CDR3 loop spans 13 amino acids. V lost 3 bases and J 3 bases, leaving 8 bases between the germline ends. The CDR3 bases are TGCGCCAGCAGCCACACAGCCTACTATGGCTACACCTTC. Amino acid sequence: CASSHTAYYGYTF.

The chain links TRBV27 to TRBJ2-1, with 8 bases aligning to TRBD2. V was clipped by 4 bases and J by 7 bases; unmatched bases: 15. The CDR3 runs to 17 residues. Germline CDR1 reads MNHEY; CDR2 reads SMNVEV (reference sequence). CDR3 DNA sequence: TGTGCCAGCAGTTACAACCCGGAGAGCGGGAGATTGAATGAGCAGTTCTTC. Protein sequence: CASSYNPESGRLNEQFF.

V is TRBV3-1 and J is TRBJ2-7; D might be TRBD1 (5 bases). The CDR3 is made up of 17 amino acids. V shed 0 bases and J shed 4 bases, with 19 bases lying between them. Germline CDR1 LGHDT, CDR2 YNNKEL (reference sequence). The CDR3 sequence: CASSQEGVARRIYEQYF. CDR3 bases: TGTGCCAGCAGCCAAGAAGGGGTTGCCAGGCGGATTTACGAGCAGTACTTC.

The chain uses TRBV10-2 and TRBJ2-7; TRBD2 might be the D (5 bases). Trimming removed 0 bases at V and 3 bases at J, with 6 bases between. Germline V CDR1 and CDR2: WSHSY, SAAADI. The CDR3 loop spans 13 amino acids. CDR3: CASSESGSYEQYF. CDR3 sequence (DNA): TGCGCCAGCAGTGAGTCGGGGAGCTACGAGCAGTACTTC.

The chain recombines TRBV23-1 with TRBJ2-7; 7 nucleotides agree with TRBD1. TRBV23-1 is an ORF, with its function uncertain. The CDR3 is 14 residues long. The V and J ends lost 2 bases and 2 bases, in that order; junction bases with no gene match: 3. Here the CDR3 reads CASSQGQAPYEQYF. In DNA, the CDR3 is TGCGCCAGCAGTCAAGGACAGGCCCCCTACGAGCAGTACTTC.

This clonotype was detected only once. This chain connects TRBV18 to TRBJ1-2; D unclear. Germline loops: CDR1 KGHSH, CDR2 LQKENI. V lost 0 bases and J 8 bases, leaving 16 bases between the germline ends. The CDR3 totals 15 residues. CDR3 in amino acids: CASSPPTGPFGGYTF. The DNA of the CDR3 is TGTGCCAGCTCACCACCGACCGGACCATTCGGGGGCTACACCTTC.

The chain couples TRBV27 to TRBJ2-6; tentative D call: TRBD2 (7 bases). There are 17 residues in the CDR3. V shed 4 bases and J shed 2 bases, with 15 bases lying between them. From germline, CDR1 is MNHEY and CDR2 SMNVEV (reference sequence). The CDR3 sequence: CASSWNGGAPGANVLTF. DNA of the CDR3: TGTGCCAGCAGTTGGAATGGGGGGGCGCCTGGGGCCAACGTCCTGACTTTC.

This clonotype was observed once. DNA for the CDR3: TGCAGCGTTGAAGGTGTGGGGGATACGCAGTATTTT. Translating gives CSVEGVGDTQYF. This chain links TRBV29-1 with TRBJ2-3; no definite D call. The germline CDR1 and CDR2 sequences are SQVTM and ANQGSEA. V was trimmed by 1 base and J by 6 bases, leaving 8 bases between them. This CDR3 region has 12 residues.

The chain carries TRBV5-1 and TRBJ1-2; 8 bases align to TRBD1. The CDR3 has 15 amino acids. Per germline, CDR1 SGHRS and CDR2 YFSETQ. J lost 7 bases, V lost 4 bases, and 12 bases had no gene match. Here the CDR3 reads CASSVTGAGNTGYTF. The CDR3 DNA is TGCGCCAGCAGCGTGACAGGGGCAGGGAATACTGGCTACACCTTC.

The chain has TRBV6-2 or TRBV6-3 and TRBJ1-1; 9 bases are shared with TRBD1. There are 14 residues in the CDR3. The ends lost 2 bases at V and 5 bases at J; junction bases unmatched: 3. Looked up from germline, CDR1 is MNHEY and CDR2 is SVGEGT. CDR3 bases: TGTGCCAGCAGTTACGGGACAGGGTGGACTGAAGCTTTCTTT. Residues: CASSYGTGWTEAFF.

The chain recombines TRBV5-1 with TRBJ2-1; D call uncertain. With 4 bases removed from V and 5 bases from J, the gap between germline ends came to 25 bases. The germline gives CDR1 SGHRS, CDR2 YFSETQ. The length of the CDR3 is 18 residues. For the CDR3, the DNA is TGCGCCAGCAGCGACCAGGCCCGTGCGAGGCCCCCTCACAATGAGCAGTTCTTC. Protein product: CASSDQARARPPHNEQFF.

This rearrangement joins TRBV6-4 to TRBJ1-3, with D unresolved. Trimming stripped 8 bases from V and 8 bases from J, with 19 bases between. This CDR3 region has 14 residues. Germline V CDR1 and CDR2: MRHNA, SNTAGT. CDR3 coding DNA: TGTGCCAGCTCGGCCCCGAACCCTGGGGACACCATATATTTT. As protein: CASSAPNPGDTIYF.